The source of this TCR beta chain is a study of OX40 agonist ivuxolimab in advanced cancers. Study results and caveats: Researchers report that CD8+ T cells had, on average, more expanded clones than CD4+. Among the lowest peripheral clonal expansion occurred in 0.1-3.0 mg/kg partial responders. Expanded peripheral T cells had an undetermined antigen specificity.

Points on this clone: Its antigen is as yet unknown.

The CDR3 covers 15 residues. In germline, CDR1 is MNHEY, CDR2 SMNVEV (reference sequence). The V and J ends lost 4 bases and 2 bases, in that order; junction bases with no gene match: 8. Assay used: immunoSEQ multiplex PCR; TCRdb lists only in-frame clones, some missing. Among 40,000 to 45,000 clones listed, around 92% were seen once. This material consisted of CD4+ or CD8+ T cells sorted from blood, taken in a trial of the OX40 agonist ivuxolimab. This sequence originates from an adult with an advanced solid tumor such as melanoma, head and neck, liver or kidney cancer. The chain couples TRBV27 to TRBJ2-7, with 7 nucleotides matching TRBD1. DNA of the CDR3: TGTGCCAGCAGTTGGGGCCAGGGGGTTGCCTACGAGCAGTACTTC. This gives the protein CASSWGQGVAYEQYF.